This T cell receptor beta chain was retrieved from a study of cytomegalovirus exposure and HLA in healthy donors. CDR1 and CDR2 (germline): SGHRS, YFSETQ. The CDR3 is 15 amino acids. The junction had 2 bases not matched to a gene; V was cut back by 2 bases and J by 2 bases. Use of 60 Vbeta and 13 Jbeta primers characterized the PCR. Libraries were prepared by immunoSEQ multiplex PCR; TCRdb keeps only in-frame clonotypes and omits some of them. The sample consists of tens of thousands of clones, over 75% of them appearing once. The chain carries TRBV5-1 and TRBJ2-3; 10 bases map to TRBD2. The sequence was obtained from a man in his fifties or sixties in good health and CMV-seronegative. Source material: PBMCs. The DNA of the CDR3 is TGCGCCAGCAGCTTAGCGGGAGGGGACACAGATACGCAGTATTTT. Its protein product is CASSLAGGDTDTQYF.